This T cell receptor (beta chain) was observed in a study of response to subunit inactivated influenza vaccine. Trimming pared 4 bases from V and 3 bases from J, leaving 9 bases between. CDR1 LNHDA and CDR2 SQIVND come from the germline V gene (reference sequence). The CDR3 runs to 13 residues. TCRdb reprocessed the RT-PCR reads via MiXCR and lists one record per CDR3 protein. The sample shows roughly 550,000 distinct CDR3 sequences, less than 25% of them seen only once. These sequences were also reported in another study, on T cells expressing NK-cell markers. As reported in that work: cDNA encoding TCR beta was synthesized via 5'RACE template switching incorporating UMIs. Sorted CD3+CD56+NKG2C+, CD3+CD56+NKG2C- and CD3+CD56-NKG2C+ T-cell subsets were beta-chain profiled. Seven HCMV-seropositive donors and one seronegative donor made up the eight sequenced donors.

The material was CD4+ T cells sorted from PBMCs, obtained 12 days after vaccination. The V gene is TRBV19, the J gene TRBJ1-1, with D tentatively TRBD1 (6 bases). The sequence came from a man over 45 who received an inactivated influenza vaccine. The CDR3 DNA reads as TGTGCCAGTAGTAAAAGGGGGGACACTGAAGCTTTCTTT. Amino acid sequence: CASSKRGDTEAFF.